This TCR beta chain is from a study of molecular identifiers for immune sequencing clone quantification. Points from the study as a whole: It was shown that clones above 20 RNA copies held over 98% of effector molecules, but under 1% in naive cells. Amid 750,000 to 1,000,000 naive cells, spiked Jurkat TCR RNA from one cell was reportedly still detectable.

The bulk TCR libraries were made with methods described before and with listed TCR primers. Each CDR3 protein is one row after TCRdb ran MiXCR on the PCR reads. Of around 480,000 distinct CDR3 sequences in the sample, under 30% are singletons; the top ten hold 0.7% to 0.9%. Per germline, CDR1 SQVTM and CDR2 ANQGSEA. The V gene lost 5 bases and the J gene lost 4 bases, with 15 bases spanning the gap. The CDR3 spans 13 residues. Sorted naive CD8 T cells were those defined as CD8+CD4-CCR7+CD45RA+. For this clonotype: No antigen is known for it.

The sample was naive CD8+ T cells from blood, with Jurkat cell RNA spiked in. Subset meaning: FACS-sorted CD8+CD4-CCR7+CD45RA+ naive T cells. This rearrangement joins TRBV29-1 to TRBJ2-7, with D perhaps matching TRBD2 (5 bases). The clonotype originates from a human donor in good health. Some libraries in this study had Jurkat cell RNA spiked in. The CDR3 here is CSVSDWTSYEQYF. CDR3 bases: TGCAGCGTTTCCGACTGGACTTCTTACGAGCAGTACTTC.